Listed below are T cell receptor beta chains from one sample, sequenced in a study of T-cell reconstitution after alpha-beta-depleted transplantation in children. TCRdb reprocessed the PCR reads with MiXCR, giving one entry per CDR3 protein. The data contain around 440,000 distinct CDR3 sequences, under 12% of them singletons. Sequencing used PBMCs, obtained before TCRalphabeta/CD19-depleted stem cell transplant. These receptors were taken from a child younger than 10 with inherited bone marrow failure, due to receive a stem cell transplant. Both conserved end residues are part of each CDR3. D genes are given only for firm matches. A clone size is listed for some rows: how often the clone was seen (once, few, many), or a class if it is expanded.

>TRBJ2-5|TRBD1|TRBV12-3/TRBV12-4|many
TGTGCCAGCAGCGGCGCTTCCGGGACAGGTCAAGAGACCCAGTACTTC
CASSGASGTGQETQYF
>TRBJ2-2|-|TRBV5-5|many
TGTGCCAGCAGCTTCGACTTCGGGGAGCTGTTTTTT
CASSFDFGELFF
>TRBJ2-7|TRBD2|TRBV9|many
TGTGCCAGCAGCGTAATAGCGGGTCCCACCTACGAGCAGTACTTC
CASSVIAGPTYEQYF
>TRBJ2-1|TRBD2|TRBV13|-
TGTGCCAGCAGCTTAGTAGGGCTAGCGGGTATCTCCTACAATGAGCAGTTCTTC
CASSLVGLAGISYNEQFF
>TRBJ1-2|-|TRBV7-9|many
TGTGCCAGCAGCTCTGGACAGATGACTAACTATGGCTACACCTTC
CASSSGQMTNYGYTF
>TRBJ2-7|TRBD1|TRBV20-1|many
TGCAGTGCTAGAGGGGGGACAGGGCCGTACGAGCAGTACTTC
CSARGGTGPYEQYF
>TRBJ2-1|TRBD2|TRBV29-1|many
TGCAGCTCAAGACTAGCGGGACTCTTCAATGAGCAGTTCTTC
CSSRLAGLFNEQFF
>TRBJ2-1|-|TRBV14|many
TGTGCCAGCAGCCAGGGGACATTTGCCTACAATGAGCAGTTCTTC
CASSQGTFAYNEQFF
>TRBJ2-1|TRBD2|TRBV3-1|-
TGTGCCAGCAGCCAAGAAGCTAGCGGGAGCCTATACAATGAGCAGTTCTTC
CASSQEASGSLYNEQFF
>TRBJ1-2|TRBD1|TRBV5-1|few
TGCGCCAGCAGCCCCGGACAGGAGGGTGGCTACACCTTC
CASSPGQEGGYTF
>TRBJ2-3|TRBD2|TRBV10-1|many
TGCGCCAGCAGTGGGACTAGCGGGAGCCATACGCAGTATTTT
CASSGTSGSHTQYF
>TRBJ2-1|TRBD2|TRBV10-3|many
TGTGCCATCAGTGAACGACTAGCGGGAGACAATGAGCAGTTCTTC
CAISERLAGDNEQFF
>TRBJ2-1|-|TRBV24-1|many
TGTGCCACTCGGGACCCTTCCTACAATGAGCAGTTCTTC
CATRDPSYNEQFF
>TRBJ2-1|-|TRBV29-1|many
TGCAGCGTTGTGGGGCAGAGCTCCTACAATGAGCAGTTCTTC
CSVVGQSSYNEQFF
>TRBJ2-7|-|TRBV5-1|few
TGCGCCAGCAGCTGGGACCAAAACTCCTACGAGCAGTACTTC
CASSWDQNSYEQYF
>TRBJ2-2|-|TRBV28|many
TGTGCCAGCACCCCGGGGGGCAGGGGAAACACCGGGGAGCTGTTTTTT
CASTPGGRGNTGELFF
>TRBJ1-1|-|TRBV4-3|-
TGCGCCAGCAGCCACCAACGGGACTACACTGAAGCTTTCTTT
CASSHQRDYTEAFF
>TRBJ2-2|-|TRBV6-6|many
TGTGCCAGCACCGGGGACAACACCGGGGAGCTGTTTTTT
CASTGDNTGELFF
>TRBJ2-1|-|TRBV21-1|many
TGTGCCAGCAGCAACTTCGCGCTAGCGGGAGACCCCCCAACCCTGAGCTACAATGAGCAGTTCTTC
CASSNFALAGDPPTLSYNEQFF
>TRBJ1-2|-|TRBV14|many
TGTGCCAGCAGTCCTGAGTTACGGGGGCCCGGCACCTTC
CASSPELRGPGTF
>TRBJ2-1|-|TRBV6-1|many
TGTGCCAGCAGCGCGGACTACCGCCCCCACTACAATGAGCAGTTCTTC
CASSADYRPHYNEQFF
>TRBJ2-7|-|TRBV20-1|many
TGCAGTGCTAGGGGCAACTCCTACGAGCAGTACTTC
CSARGNSYEQYF
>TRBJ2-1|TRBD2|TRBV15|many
TGTGCCACCAGCAGAGGAGAATGGACTAGCGGGCCCTACAATGAGCAGTTCTTC
CATSRGEWTSGPYNEQFF
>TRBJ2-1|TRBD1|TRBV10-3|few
TGTGCCATCAGCCTTGGACAGGGGGCCGACAATGAGCAGTTCTTC
CAISLGQGADNEQFF
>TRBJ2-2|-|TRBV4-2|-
TGTGCCAGCAGCCCCCGAGCCTTATCGAACACCGGGGAGCTGTTTTTT
CASSPRALSNTGELFF
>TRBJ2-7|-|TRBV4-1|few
TGCGCCAGCAGCATCACTAGTGCCCCCTACGAGCAGTACTTC
CASSITSAPYEQYF
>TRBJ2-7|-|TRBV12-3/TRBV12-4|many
TGTGCCAGCAGTTTAGCGGGAGTCCTGGAGCAGTACTTC
CASSLAGVLEQYF
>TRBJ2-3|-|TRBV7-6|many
TGTGCTCGCACGCCAGCGGCAGATACGCAGTATTTT
CARTPAADTQYF
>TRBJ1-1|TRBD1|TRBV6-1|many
TGTGCCAGCAGTGATCCGGGACAGGGTTTTTCTCGGGACACTGAAGCTTTCTTT
CASSDPGQGFSRDTEAFF
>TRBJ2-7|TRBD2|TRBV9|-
TGTGCCAGCAGCGTGGGGGGGGTCGCCGACGAGCAGTACTTC
CASSVGGVADEQYF
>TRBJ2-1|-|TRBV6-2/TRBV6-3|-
TGTGCCAGCAGTTACCAGGAGGCAACCTACAATGAGCAGTTCTTC
CASSYQEATYNEQFF
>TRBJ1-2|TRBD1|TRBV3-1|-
TGTGCCAGCAGCCAAGTGATTCAGGGGGCAGATGGCTACACCTTC
CASSQVIQGADGYTF
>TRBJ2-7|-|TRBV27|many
TGTGCCAGCGTTTCGAGCGGAACCTACGAGCAGTACTTC
CASVSSGTYEQYF
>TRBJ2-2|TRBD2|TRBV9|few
TGTGCCAGCAGCGTAGGGAGCGGGAGTTACACCGGGGAGCTGTTTTTT
CASSVGSGSYTGELFF
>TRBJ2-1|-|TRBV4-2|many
TGTGCCAGCAGCCAAGAATGGGGTGAGCAGTTCTTC
CASSQEWGEQFF
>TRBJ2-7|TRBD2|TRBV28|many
TGTGCCAGCAGTTTGCCACGTGGGGTTGGACTAGTACCCTACGAGCAGTACTTC
CASSLPRGVGLVPYEQYF
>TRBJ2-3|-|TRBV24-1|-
TGTGCCACCAGTGATTTGCTCTCCGGCCGGCAGTATTTT
CATSDLLSGRQYF
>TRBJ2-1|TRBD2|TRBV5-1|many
TGCGCCAGCACCAAAACGACTAGCGGGAGTTACAATGAGCAGTTCTTC
CASTKTTSGSYNEQFF
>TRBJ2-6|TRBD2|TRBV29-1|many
TGCAGCCCAGGACTAGCGGGGTTCTCTGGGGCCAACGTCCTGACTTTC
CSPGLAGFSGANVLTF
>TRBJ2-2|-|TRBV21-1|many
TGTGCCAGCAGCAAAGCGGCACTATTTGTGTGCACCGGGGAGCTGTTTTTT
CASSKAALFVCTGELFF
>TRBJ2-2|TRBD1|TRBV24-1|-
TGTGCCACCAGTGACCCCCGACCCCCGGGACAGACTCCGACAATGGGCGGGGAGCTGTTTTTT
CATSDPRPPGQTPTMGGELFF
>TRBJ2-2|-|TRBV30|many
TGTGCCTGGACCATGTGGTTCAACACCGGGGAGCTGTTTTTT
CAWTMWFNTGELFF
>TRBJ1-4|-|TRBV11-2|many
TGTGCCAGCAGCTTATGGGTCGGACAGAATGAAAAACTGTTTTTT
CASSLWVGQNEKLFF
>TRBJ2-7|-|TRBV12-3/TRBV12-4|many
TGTGCCAGCAGCTTCTGGGGGGCGGGTTACGAGCAGTACTTC
CASSFWGAGYEQYF
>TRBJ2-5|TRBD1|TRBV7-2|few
TGTGCCAGCAGCAGACAGGGGGCGTTGGAAGAGACCCAGTACTTC
CASSRQGALEETQYF
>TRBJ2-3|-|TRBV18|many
TGTGCCAGCTCACCACTCGAGCGGATCACAGATACGCAGTATTTT
CASSPLERITDTQYF
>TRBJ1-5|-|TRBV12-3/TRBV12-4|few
TGTGCCAGCAAAGGCCCAGCGTCTCAGCCCCAGCATTTT
CASKGPASQPQHF
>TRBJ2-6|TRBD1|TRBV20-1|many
TGCAGTGCCACCAGACAGGGGGCTACATTCTCTGGGGCCAACGTCCTGACTTTC
CSATRQGATFSGANVLTF
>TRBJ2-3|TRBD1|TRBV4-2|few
TGTGCCAGCAGCCGAGGGCATGGACAGGGGGATTGGAATACGCAGTATTTT
CASSRGHGQGDWNTQYF
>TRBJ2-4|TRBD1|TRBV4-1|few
TGCGCCAGCAGCCTTCGGACAGGGGGCGCGGGCAAAAACATTCAGTACTTC
CASSLRTGGAGKNIQYF
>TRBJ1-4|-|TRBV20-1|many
TGCAGTGCTAGGGGGACCCCCGACGCAACTAATGAAAAACTGTTTTTT
CSARGTPDATNEKLFF